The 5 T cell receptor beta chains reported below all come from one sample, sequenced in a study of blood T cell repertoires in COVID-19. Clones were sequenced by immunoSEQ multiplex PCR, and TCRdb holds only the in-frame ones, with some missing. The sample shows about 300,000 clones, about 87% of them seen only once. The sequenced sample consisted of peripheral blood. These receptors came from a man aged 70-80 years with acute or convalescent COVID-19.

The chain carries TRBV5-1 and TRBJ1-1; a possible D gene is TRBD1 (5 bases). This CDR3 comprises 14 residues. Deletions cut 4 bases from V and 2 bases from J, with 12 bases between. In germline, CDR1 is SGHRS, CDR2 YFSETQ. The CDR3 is CASSGAQGNTEAFF. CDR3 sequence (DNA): TGCGCCAGCAGCGGGGCCCAAGGTAACACTGAAGCTTTCTTT.

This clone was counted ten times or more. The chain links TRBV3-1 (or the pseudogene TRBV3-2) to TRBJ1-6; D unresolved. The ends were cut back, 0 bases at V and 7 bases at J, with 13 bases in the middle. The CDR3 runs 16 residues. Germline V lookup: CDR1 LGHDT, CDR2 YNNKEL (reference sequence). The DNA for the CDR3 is TGTGCCAGCAGCCAAGAAACCGGGATGGGCAATTCACCCCTCCACTTT. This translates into CASSQETGMGNSPLHF.

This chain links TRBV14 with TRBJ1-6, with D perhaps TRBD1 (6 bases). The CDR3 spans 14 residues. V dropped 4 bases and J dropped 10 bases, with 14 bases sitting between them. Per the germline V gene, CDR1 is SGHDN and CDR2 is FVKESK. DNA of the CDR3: TGTGCCAGCAGCCGCGAAACAGGGAGCTCACCCCTCCACTTT. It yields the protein CASSRETGSSPLHF.

The CDR3 reads CASGGGPSSGGYTF. The CDR3 nucleotides are TGTGCTAGTGGGGGGGGGCCCTCCTCGGGTGGCTACACCTTC. J is TRBJ1-2 and V is TRBV12-5; possibly TRBD1 for D (6 bases). Germline V gene lookup returns CDR1 LGHNT and CDR2 FRNRAP. Trimming left V 6 bases short and J 7 bases short, with 18 bases between. This CDR3 is built from 14 residues.

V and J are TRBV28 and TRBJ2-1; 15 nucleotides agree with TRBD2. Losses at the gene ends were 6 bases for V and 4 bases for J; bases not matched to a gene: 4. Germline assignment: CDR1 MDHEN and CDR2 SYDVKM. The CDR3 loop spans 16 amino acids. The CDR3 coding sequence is TGTGCCAGCAGACGAGGGACTAGCGGGGGGTACAATGAGCAGTTCTTC. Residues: CASRRGTSGGYNEQFF.